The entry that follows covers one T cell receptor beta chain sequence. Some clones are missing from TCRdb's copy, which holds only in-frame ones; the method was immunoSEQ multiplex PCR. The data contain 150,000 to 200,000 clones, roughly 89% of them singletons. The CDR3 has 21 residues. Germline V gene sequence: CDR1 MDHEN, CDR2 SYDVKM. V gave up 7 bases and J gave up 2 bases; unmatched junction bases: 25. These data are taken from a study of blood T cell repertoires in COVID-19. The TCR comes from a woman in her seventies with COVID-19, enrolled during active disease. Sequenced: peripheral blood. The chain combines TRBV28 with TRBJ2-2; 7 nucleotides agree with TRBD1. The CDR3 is CASTSIWRIRGTASNTGELFF. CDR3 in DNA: TGTGCCAGCACCTCTATCTGGCGGATAAGGGGGACAGCCTCTAACACCGGGGAGCTGTTTTTT. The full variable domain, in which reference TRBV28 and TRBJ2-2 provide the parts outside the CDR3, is DVKVTQSSRYLVKRTGEKVFLECVQDMDHENMFWYRQDPGLGLRLIYFSYDVKMKEKGDIPEGYSVSREKKERFSLILESASTNQTSMYLCASTSIWRIRGTASNTGELFFGEGSRLTVL.